This TCR beta chain was found in a study of control samples from healthy donors and cancer patients. Generated by immunoSEQ multiplex PCR, the TCRdb table keeps only in-frame clones and is missing some. The data show approximately 150,000 clones, 93% seen once. This CDR3 is built from 15 residues. The V gene's germline CDR1 is LGHDT and CDR2 YNNKEL (reference sequence). Unmatched junction bases numbered 11, after V lost 5 bases and J lost 5 bases. The TCR originated in a man aged 18-30 years in good health. The chain has TRBV3-1 (or the pseudogene TRBV3-2) and TRBJ2-7; 8 bases agree with TRBD2. Sequenced: blood. The CDR3 DNA reads as TGTGCCAGCAGCAGGGGGGGACTAGTTGTCCACGAGCAGTACTTC. Translated, it gives CASSRGGLVVHEQYF.